The table lists the clone carrying this T cell receptor beta chain with many counts. The antigen is unknown. TCRdb re-called the 5' RACE reads with MiXCR, one entry per CDR3 protein. This sample has approximately 210,000 distinct CDR3 sequences, with 10% found just once. V was shortened by 0 bases and J by 4 bases, with 17 bases between the two germline ends. Germline CDR1 is DFQATT and CDR2 is SNEGSKA (reference sequence). This CDR3 contains 16 residues. This entry comes from a study of T-cell memory formation after mild COVID-19. Study results and caveats: Several responding clones turned up in pre-infection memory, indicating that cross-reactive memory may have taken part.

The sequence was collected from a man between 18 and 29 years old who had mild COVID-19 (a few samples of this study predate the infection). Cell type and time point are not known. The sample taken for sequencing was PBMCs or a T cell subset sorted from them (not recorded which). The chain recombines TRBV20-1 with TRBJ2-3, with D possibly matching TRBD2 (6 bases). The CDR3 is CSARDPTSYIPDTQYF. The DNA for the CDR3 is TGCAGTGCTAGAGATCCGACTAGTTATATCCCAGATACGCAGTATTTT.